This T cell receptor (beta chain) was retrieved from a study of blood T cell repertoires in COVID-19 (TCRdb year 2020). Looking at the study overall: The collaborator samples originated in the United States, Italy and Spain and spanned the acute and convalescent phases of COVID-19. HLA class I and class II types, where available, came from metadata supplied by the sample provider rather than from assay-based typing. Deeply sampled blood TCRbeta repertoires from subjects exposed to, actively infected with, or recovered from COVID-19 were included in the dataset. The material from the prospective study consisted of cDNA or gDNA derived from T cells, B-cell-depleted T cells, or PBMCs. The repertoires were released in a freely available public database meant as a resource for research on the immune response to SARS-CoV-2. Sample metadata almost always included a de-identified subject ID, COVID-19 status, age in years and sex. The samples were drawn from the first 160 participants of the ongoing ImmuneRACE study and from 1,254 subjects provided by 6 global collaborators.

The junction carries 13 bases between V and J, which are trimmed by 0 bases and 11 bases respectively. The CDR3 contains 13 residues, cysteine and phenylalanine counted. The sequence is cut down to CDR3 DNA, 39 bases in frame from base 1. From a lookup of the germline V gene, CDR1 and CDR2 are LGHNA and YNFKEQ. In the case of this clone: No cognate antigen has been identified for it. No base quality values were provided; no much bigger clone lies one nucleotide off.

Summary of the overall study and its limitations: Clinical and demographic metadata were provided uncurated, with the amount varying by source and participant.

Each collaborating institution followed its own protocols to collect whole blood in K2EDTA tubes. For TCRbeta analysis, collaborator samples were shipped as frozen whole blood, as isolated PBMCs, or as DNA extracted from either sample type. TCRbeta CDR3 regions were amplified from genomic DNA using the immunoSEQ Assay, a bias-controlled multiplex PCR. In the paper's pipeline: The number of nucleated cells in each sample was estimated from the amplification of reference gene primers within the assay. Sequence reads were collapsed and filtered to measure the absolute abundance of every unique TCRbeta CDR3 rearrangement. For each sample, productive Simpson clonality was calculated by taking the square root of Simpson's diversity index across productive rearrangements. TCRdb took over this immuneACCESS table, retaining in-frame rearrangements with V and J assigned. Such tables are incomplete; in checked studies, under half of the missing clones stem from an unresolved V gene, and the remainder is unexplained. V, J and clone size were drawn from that table, and D and trimming were deduced from the DNA. The sample profile shows under 45,000 clones; under 80% of them were found once. The ten biggest clones cover roughly a quarter of the sample.

The specimen was peripheral blood. This TCR was recovered from a man older than 75 with acute or convalescent COVID-19. The V and J genes are TRBV4-2 and TRBJ1-1, with a tentative D gene TRBD1 over 5 matching bases. The nucleotide sequence is given as TGTGCCAGCAGCCAAGATCGGGGGGGATTTGCTTTCTTT. Its translation is CASSQDRGGFAFF.